The 24 T cell receptor beta chains presented below share a single source sample, sequenced in a study of technical replicates of blood from a few donors. Only in-frame clones appear in the TCRdb table, and some are missing; sequencing was by immunoSEQ multiplex PCR. Of approximately 79,000 clones listed, around 96% are singletons. The sample consisted of T cells isolated from PBMCs. These receptors were taken from a human donor in good health.

V is TRBV28 and J is TRBJ2-7; TRBD1 aligns across 10 bases. Germline V CDR1 and CDR2: MDHEN, SYDVKM. V was pared by 5 bases and J by 6 bases, with 10 bases of the junction left unmatched. The CDR3 consists of 15 residues. The CDR3 is CASSLPGTGVREQYF. DNA for the CDR3: TGTGCCAGCAGTCTGCCCGGGACAGGGGTTCGCGAGCAGTACTTC.

The chain uses TRBV5-1 and TRBJ2-7; perhaps TRBD1 as D (5 bases). The CDR3 spans 11 residues. The germline V and J ends were trimmed by 3 bases and 7 bases, with 8 bases remaining between them. CDR1 and CDR2 from the germline V gene are SGHRS and YFSETQ. CDR3 loop: CASSSGPEQYF. The CDR3 nucleotides are TGCGCCAGCAGCTCAGGGCCGGAGCAGTACTTC.

This chain joins TRBV11-3 and TRBJ2-1; TRBD2 matches at 7 bases. CDR1 is SGHNT, CDR2 YENEEA, per germline. The CDR3 loop spans 16 amino acids. Trimming cost V 1 base and J 5 bases; bases outside gene matches: 8. For the CDR3, the DNA is TGTGCCAGCAGCTTAGTCGCAACTAGCGCAAACAATGAGCAGTTCTTC. It encodes CASSLVATSANNEQFF.

The gene calls are TRBV28 and TRBJ1-5; maybe TRBD1 (5 bases). There are 12 residues in the CDR3. V dropped 6 bases and J dropped 9 bases, with 12 bases sitting between them. Germline-derived CDR1 and CDR2 are MDHEN and SYDVKM. Here the CDR3 reads CASRPRRGPQHF. CDR3 DNA sequence: TGTGCCAGCAGACCCCGGAGGGGGCCCCAGCATTTT.

This chain connects TRBV19 to TRBJ1-2, with D possibly being TRBD1 (6 bases). V was cut by 1 base and J by 2 bases, with 14 bases left in between. CDR3 size: 16 residues. Germline CDR1 LNHDA, CDR2 SQIVND (reference sequence). CDR3 bases: TGTGCCAGTAGTATAGCATCAACCAGGGGAAACTATGGCTACACCTTC. Its protein product is CASSIASTRGNYGYTF.

The chain uses TRBV9 and TRBJ2-7, with 7 positions matching TRBD1. Trimming took 0 bases from V and 1 from J; bases not matched to a gene: 1. From germline, CDR1 is SGDLS and CDR2 YYNGEE. This CDR3 region has 14 residues. CDR3 nucleotide sequence: TGTGCCAGCAGCGTAGGGGGACAGTCCTACGAGCAGTACTTC. Translated: CASSVGGQSYEQYF.

This clone has a single count. This chain connects TRBV7-9 to TRBJ2-5; maybe TRBD1 (6 bases). Per germline, CDR1 SEHNR and CDR2 FQNEAQ (reference sequence). This CDR3 is 17 amino acids long. V was clipped by 5 bases and J by 2 bases, with 21 bases between them. CDR3 in DNA: TGTGCCAGCAGCCCACAACTTGGGCAGGGGAGTCAAGAGACCCAGTACTTC. This gives the protein CASSPQLGQGSQETQYF.

The chain recombines TRBV5-5 with TRBJ1-4; D call uncertain. V was pared by 2 bases and J by 6 bases, with 5 bases between. Germline V gene lookup returns CDR1 SGHKS and CDR2 YYEKEE (reference sequence). The CDR3 spans 12 residues. The CDR3 DNA is TGTGCCAGCAGCTTCCTCGATGAAAAACTGTTTTTT. It codes for CASSFLDEKLFF.

The genes are TRBV6-6 and TRBJ2-1, with 9 bases fitting TRBD2. The trim removed 5 bases at V and 1 base at J, leaving 3 bases unmatched. The germline V gene has CDR1 MNHNY and CDR2 SVGAGI (reference sequence). This CDR3 is built from 15 residues. CDR3 DNA sequence: TGTGCCAGCAGTCCAACTAGCGGGTCCTACAATGAGCAGTTCTTC. Protein sequence: CASSPTSGSYNEQFF.

J is TRBJ2-1 and V is TRBV5-1; D not resolved. V lost 1 base and J 0 bases, leaving 11 bases between the germline ends. The V gene's germline CDR1 is SGHRS and CDR2 YFSETQ. This CDR3 region has 16 residues. CDR3 sequence reads: CASSLIPNNSYNEQFF. The CDR3 DNA follows: TGCGCCAGCAGCTTGATCCCAAACAACTCCTACAATGAGCAGTTCTTC.

This sequence joins TRBV19 and TRBJ2-1; 9 bases are a match to TRBD2. This CDR3 region has 16 residues. Losses at the gene ends were 7 bases for V and 2 bases for J; bases not matched to a gene: 9. Looked up from germline, CDR1 is LNHDA and CDR2 is SQIVND (reference sequence). This chain's CDR3 is CASTQGASGTYNEQFF. Here the CDR3 DNA reads TGTGCCAGTACCCAGGGAGCTAGCGGGACCTACAATGAGCAGTTCTTC. Variable domain in full (rest from reference TRBV19 and TRBJ2-1): DGGITQSPKYLFRKEGQNVTLSCEQNLNHDAMYWYRQDPGQGLRLIYYSQIVNDFQKGDIAEGYSVSREKKESFPLTVTSAQKNPTAFYLCASTQGASGTYNEQFFGPGTRLTVL.

This clone was seen a handful of times. DNA of the CDR3: TGTGCCAGCAGCCCGTCGAAACAGGGGGAAGGAGGGAGAAACACCATATATTTT. Protein sequence: CASSPSKQGEGGRNTIYF. The chain carries TRBV7-9 and TRBJ1-3, with 8 nucleotides matching TRBD1. CDR1 and CDR2 (germline): SEHNR, FQNEAQ (reference sequence). The CDR3 has 18 amino acids. V dropped 5 bases and J dropped 5; count of bases not matched to a gene: 17.

CDR3 protein: CANPTGSTDTQYF. The CDR3 DNA reads as TGTGCCAACCCAACAGGAAGCACAGATACGCAGTATTTT. The chain employs TRBV19 and TRBJ2-3, with a weak D call TRBD1 (5 bases). Germline V gene lookup returns CDR1 LNHDA and CDR2 SQIVND (reference sequence). The V and J ends lost 10 bases and 0 bases respectively, with 11 bases between them. This CDR3 spans 13 amino acids.

The chain has TRBV4-2 and TRBJ1-1, with 9 positions matching TRBD1. The CDR3 is made up of 16 amino acids. Per the germline V gene, CDR1 is LGHNA and CDR2 is YNFKEQ. After removal of 6 bases from V and 4 bases from J, the junction contained 12 bases not matched to a gene. Here the CDR3 DNA reads TGTGCCAGCAGTCTAATCCGGGACAGGGATGTCACTGAAGCTTTCTTT. Translating gives CASSLIRDRDVTEAFF.

The rearrangement links TRBV7-9 to TRBJ1-2; 9 nucleotides align to TRBD1. The CDR3 is 11 residues long. Germline CDR1 reads SEHNR; CDR2 reads FQNEAQ (reference sequence). V dropped 10 bases and J dropped 8; count of bases not matched to a gene: 5. The CDR3 sequence is CATRTGDGYTF. In DNA, the CDR3 is TGTGCCACCCGGACAGGGGACGGCTACACCTTC.

The chain is built from TRBV19 and TRBJ2-7; TRBD1 matches at 7 bases. CDR3 length: 13 residues. CDR1 LNHDA and CDR2 SQIVND come from the germline V gene (reference sequence). The junction had 3 bases not matched to a gene; V was cut back by 4 bases and J by 3 bases. The CDR3, as DNA: TGTGCCAGTAGTAAGGGACAGTACTACGAGCAGTACTTC. Amino acid sequence: CASSKGQYYEQYF.

This chain uses TRBV4-1 with TRBJ2-2; 9 bases map to TRBD2. Unmatched junction bases numbered 10, after V lost 0 bases and J lost 8 bases. Germline CDR1 MGHRA, CDR2 YSYEKL. The CDR3 contains 17 residues. DNA for the CDR3: TGCGCCAGCAGCCAAGAACGTCTAGCGGGATGGGCGGGGGAGCTGTTTTTT. Translation gives CASSQERLAGWAGELFF.

V gene TRBV7-8 combines with J gene TRBJ2-7; a possible D gene is TRBD1 (5 bases). V lost 1 base to trimming and J lost 3 bases, with 7 bases between them. This CDR3 spans 13 amino acids. Per the germline V gene, CDR1 is SGHVS and CDR2 is FQNEAQ. The CDR3 here is CASSLGQFYEQYF. For the CDR3, the DNA is TGTGCCAGCAGCTTAGGACAGTTCTACGAGCAGTACTTC.

The chain couples TRBV18 to TRBJ1-1; maybe TRBD1 (5 bases). The CDR3 extends over 15 amino acids. CDR1 KGHSH and CDR2 LQKENI come from the germline V gene. Trimming stripped 3 bases from V and 5 bases from J, with 16 bases between. The CDR3 spells CASSPQLIGGTEAFF. In DNA, the CDR3 is TGTGCCAGCTCACCTCAGTTGATCGGGGGGACTGAAGCTTTCTTT.

A single count supports this clone. The chain couples TRBV6-6 to TRBJ1-1, with TRBD1 as a possible D gene (5 bases). In germline, CDR1 is MNHNY, CDR2 SVGAGI (reference sequence). V was trimmed by 6 bases and J by 5 bases, leaving 16 bases between them. The CDR3 length is 14 residues. The CDR3 region has the DNA TGTGCCAGCAGATGGGATCTCGGACAAACTGAAGCTTTCTTT. It translates to CASRWDLGQTEAFF.

The chain has TRBV9 and TRBJ2-1; 7 bases match TRBD1. V lost 2 bases and J lost 2; bases outside the gene matches: 1. There are 14 residues in the CDR3. Germline assignment: CDR1 SGDLS and CDR2 YYNGEE. The CDR3 sequence is CASSVGTAYNEQFF. In DNA, the CDR3 is TGTGCCAGCAGCGTCGGGACAGCCTACAATGAGCAGTTCTTC.

The rearrangement joins TRBV11-2 to TRBJ2-3; D is possibly TRBD2 (6 bases). Germline-derived CDR1 and CDR2 are SGHAT and FQNNGV. The CDR3 is 15 amino acids. Trimming removed 10 bases from V and 6 bases from J, with 23 bases in between. CDR3 DNA: TGTGCCACCAGAGGAGGGGTTACCCGAGGGGATACGCAGTATTTT. It codes for CATRGGVTRGDTQYF.

This clone has only one observation. The chain couples TRBV7-3 to TRBJ2-3; maybe TRBD1 (5 bases). Germline-derived CDR1 and CDR2 are SGHTA and FQGTGA. The CDR3 runs 14 residues. V dropped 0 bases and J dropped 2 bases, with 6 bases sitting between them. The CDR3 region has the DNA TGTGCCAGCAGCTTAACGGACACCACAGATACGCAGTATTTT. Protein sequence: CASSLTDTTDTQYF.

The chain recombines TRBV14 with TRBJ2-4; 12 bases are shared with TRBD2. V shed 5 bases and J 6 bases; nucleotides not matched to a gene: 5. The length of the CDR3 is 15 residues. Germline V lookup: CDR1 SGHDN, CDR2 FVKESK. The CDR3 loop reads CASSNLAGGTNIQYF. In nucleotides, the CDR3 is TGTGCCAGCAGCAATCTAGCGGGAGGGACAAACATTCAGTACTTC.